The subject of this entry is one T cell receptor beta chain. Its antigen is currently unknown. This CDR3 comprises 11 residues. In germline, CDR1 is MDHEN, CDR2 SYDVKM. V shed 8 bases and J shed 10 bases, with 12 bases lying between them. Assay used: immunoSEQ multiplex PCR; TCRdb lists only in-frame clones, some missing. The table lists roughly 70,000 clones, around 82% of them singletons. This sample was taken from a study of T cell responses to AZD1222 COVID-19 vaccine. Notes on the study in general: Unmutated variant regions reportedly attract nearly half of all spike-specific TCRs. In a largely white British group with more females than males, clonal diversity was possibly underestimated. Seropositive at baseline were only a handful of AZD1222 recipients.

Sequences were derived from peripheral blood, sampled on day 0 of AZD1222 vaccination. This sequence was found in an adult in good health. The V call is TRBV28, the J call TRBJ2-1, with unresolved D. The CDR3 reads CASGPPGEQFF. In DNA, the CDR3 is TGTGCCAGCGGCCCTCCCGGGGAGCAGTTCTTC.